The 10 T cell receptor beta chains below all came from one sample that was sequenced in a study of shared clonotypes between healthy human individuals. TCRdb's table, derived via immunoSEQ multiplex PCR, lists solely in-frame clones and lacks some. The profile covers some 900,000 clones, with about 80% appearing a single time and nearly 1.5% taken by the ten largest. The sample taken for sequencing was memory CD4+ T cells sorted from blood. Subset defined: CD45RA-negative fraction. These receptors were collected from a man aged 18 to 29 in good health.

V and J are TRBV7-2 and TRBJ2-1, with 7 bases matching TRBD2. Trimming removed 5 bases from V and 6 bases from J; junction bases left unmatched: 7. CDR1 is SGHTA, CDR2 FQGNSA, per germline. The CDR3 loop spans 14 amino acids. CDR3 bases: TGTGCCAGCAGCCCTGGACTAGGGGCCAATGAGCAGTTCTTC. Protein sequence: CASSPGLGANEQFF.

The genes are TRBV6-1 and TRBJ1-1; unclear D gene. The CDR3 is 16 amino acids. Looked up from germline, CDR1 is MNHNS and CDR2 is SASEGT. Deletions cut 1 base from V and 4 bases from J, with 16 bases between. This chain's CDR3 is CASSEVGGAVRTEAFF. CDR3 sequence (DNA): TGTGCCAGCAGTGAAGTAGGCGGAGCGGTGCGCACTGAAGCTTTCTTT.

This clone was detected many times. This rearrangement joins TRBV28 to TRBJ2-4; D possibly uses TRBD1 or TRBD2 (6 bases each). Trimming shortened V by 3 bases and J by 8 bases, and 11 bases separated the two germline ends. CDR3 length equals 13 residues. Germline values: CDR1 MDHEN, CDR2 SYDVKM. The CDR3 DNA is TGTGCCAGCAGTTTCACAGGGAGGTACATTCAGTACTTC. Translation gives CASSFTGRYIQYF.

The chain joins TRBV5-1 to TRBJ2-7, with 8 bases identical to TRBD2. CDR1 SGHRS and CDR2 YFSETQ come from the germline V gene. Trimming at V came to 1 base and at J to 5 bases, leaving 8 bases not matched to a gene. The CDR3 spans 15 residues. The CDR3 sequence: CASSLSSGGWNEQYF. The CDR3 DNA is TGCGCCAGCAGCTTGAGCAGCGGGGGCTGGAACGAGCAGTACTTC.

This clone was counted a single time. In DNA, the CDR3 is TGTGCCAGCAGCCGGGAATTCAACACCGGGGAGCTGTTTTTT. Its protein product is CASSREFNTGELFF. V and J are TRBV5-6 and TRBJ2-2, with D possibly TRBD2 on 5 matching bases. Per germline, CDR1 SGHDT and CDR2 YYEEEE. The V and J ends lost 4 bases and 2 bases respectively, with 9 bases between them. The CDR3 length is 14 residues.

The chain is built from TRBV4-1 and TRBJ1-2; TRBD1 matches 9 bases. Germline lookup yields CDR1 MGHRA and CDR2 YSYEKL. CDR3 length equals 18 residues. V shed 0 bases and J 4 bases; nucleotides not matched to a gene: 12. The CDR3: CASSQETGGVTSLYGYTF. In DNA form, the CDR3 reads TGCGCCAGCAGCCAAGAAACAGGGGGCGTTACCAGCCTCTATGGCTACACCTTC.

The V gene is TRBV6-5, the J gene TRBJ2-7; D may correspond to TRBD1 or TRBD2 (5 bases each). Per the germline V gene, CDR1 is MNHEY and CDR2 is SVGAGI. This CDR3 region has 15 residues. The V and J ends lost 5 bases and 0 bases respectively, with 14 bases between them. CDR3 residues: CASSPRDRTSYEQYF. DNA for the CDR3: TGTGCCAGCAGTCCCCGGGACCGAACCTCCTACGAGCAGTACTTC.

This chain uses TRBV6-5 with TRBJ2-7, with D unclear. Germline V gene sequence: CDR1 MNHEY, CDR2 SVGAGI. The CDR3 is 14 residues long. Trimming left V 5 bases short and J 0 bases short, with 11 bases between. For the CDR3, the DNA is TGTGCCAGCAGTCCCTACGTGGTCTCCTACGAGCAGTACTTC. This gives the protein CASSPYVVSYEQYF.

The V call is TRBV30, the J call TRBJ2-7; TRBD2 matches at 7 bases. After removal of 8 bases from V and 4 bases from J, the junction contained 11 bases not matched to a gene. In germline, CDR1 is GTSNPN, CDR2 SVGIG (reference sequence). The CDR3 contains 13 residues. This chain's CDR3 is CAPRGGAGYEQYF. CDR3 nucleotide sequence: TGTGCCCCTAGGGGAGGGGCAGGGTACGAGCAGTACTTC. Supplemented by reference TRBV30 and TRBJ2-7, the full variable domain reads SQTIHQWPATLVQPVGSPLSLECTVEGTSNPNLYWYRQAAGRGLQLLFYSVGIGQISSEVPQNLSASRPQDRQFILSSKKLLLSDSGFYLCAPRGGAGYEQYFGPGTRLTVT.

The chain uses TRBV25-1 and TRBJ1-2, with D unresolved. The CDR3 spans 14 residues. Germline V gene data show CDR1 as MGHDK and CDR2 as SYGVNS. The V end was cut by 3 bases, the J end by 4 bases, with 12 bases between. The CDR3: CASSDQRLLYGYTF. The CDR3 DNA is TGTGCCAGCAGTGATCAACGGCTACTCTATGGCTACACCTTC.